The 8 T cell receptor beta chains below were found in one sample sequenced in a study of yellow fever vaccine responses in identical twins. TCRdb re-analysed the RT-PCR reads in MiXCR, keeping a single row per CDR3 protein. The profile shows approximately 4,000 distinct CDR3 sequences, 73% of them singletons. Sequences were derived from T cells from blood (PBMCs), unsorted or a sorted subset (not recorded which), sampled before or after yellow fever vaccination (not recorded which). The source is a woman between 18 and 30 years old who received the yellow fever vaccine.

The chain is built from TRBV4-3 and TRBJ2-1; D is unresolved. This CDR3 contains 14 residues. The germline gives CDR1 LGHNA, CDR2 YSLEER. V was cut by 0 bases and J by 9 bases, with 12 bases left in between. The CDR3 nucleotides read TGCGCCAGCAGCCAAGACAGATGGGCTGGTGAGCAGTTCTTC. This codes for CASSQDRWAGEQFF.

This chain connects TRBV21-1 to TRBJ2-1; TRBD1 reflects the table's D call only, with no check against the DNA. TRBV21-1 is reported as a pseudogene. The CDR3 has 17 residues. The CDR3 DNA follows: TGTGCCACCAACCCCGGGACAGTCCTTAGCTCCTACAATGAGCAGTTCTTC. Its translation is CATNPGTVLSSYNEQFF.

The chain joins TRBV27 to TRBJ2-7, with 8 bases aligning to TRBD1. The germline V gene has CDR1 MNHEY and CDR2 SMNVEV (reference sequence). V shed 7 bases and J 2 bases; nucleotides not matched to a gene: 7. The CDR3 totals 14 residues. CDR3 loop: CASTDRDRPYEQYF. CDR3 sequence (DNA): TGTGCCAGCACTGACCGGGACAGGCCCTACGAGCAGTACTTC.

The CDR3: CASSQAGVGDEQYF. The CDR3 DNA sequence: TGCGCCAGCAGCCAAGCGGGAGTGGGAGACGAGCAGTACTTC. V usage is TRBV4-3 and J usage is TRBJ2-7, with D possibly TRBD2 on 6 matching bases. Germline V lookup: CDR1 LGHNA, CDR2 YSLEER. Between the trimmed V and J ends, which lost 1 base and 5 bases, there was a span of 12 bases. This CDR3 has 14 amino acids.

CDR3 protein: CSARDSGQGTHEQYF. The CDR3 DNA sequence: TGCAGTGCTAGAGATAGCGGACAGGGGACCCACGAGCAGTACTTC. This chain connects TRBV20-1 to TRBJ2-7, with 9 bases lining up with TRBD1. Germline V gene sequence: CDR1 DFQATT, CDR2 SNEGSKA (reference sequence). V gave up 0 bases and J gave up 5 bases; unmatched junction bases: 8. This CDR3 spans 15 amino acids.

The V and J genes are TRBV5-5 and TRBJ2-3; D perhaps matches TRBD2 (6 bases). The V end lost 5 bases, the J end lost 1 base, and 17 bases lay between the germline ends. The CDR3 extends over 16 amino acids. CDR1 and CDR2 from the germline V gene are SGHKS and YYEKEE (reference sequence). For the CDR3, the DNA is TGTGCCAGCAGTCCCCTCTCGGGGGAACGCACAGATACGCAGTATTTT. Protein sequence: CASSPLSGERTDTQYF.

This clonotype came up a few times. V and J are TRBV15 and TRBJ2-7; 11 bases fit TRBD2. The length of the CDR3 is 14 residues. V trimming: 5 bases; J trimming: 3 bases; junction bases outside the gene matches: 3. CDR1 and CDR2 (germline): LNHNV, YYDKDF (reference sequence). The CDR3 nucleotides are TGTGCCACCAGCCCCGGGACTAGCGGCTACGAGCAGTACTTC. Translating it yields CATSPGTSGYEQYF.

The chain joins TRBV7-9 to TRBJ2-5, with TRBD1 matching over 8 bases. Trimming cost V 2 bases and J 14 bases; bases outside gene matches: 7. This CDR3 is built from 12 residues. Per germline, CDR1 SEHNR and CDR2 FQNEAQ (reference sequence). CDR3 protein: CASSLPDREFYF. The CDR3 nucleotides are TGTGCCAGCAGCTTACCGGACAGGGAATTTTACTTC.